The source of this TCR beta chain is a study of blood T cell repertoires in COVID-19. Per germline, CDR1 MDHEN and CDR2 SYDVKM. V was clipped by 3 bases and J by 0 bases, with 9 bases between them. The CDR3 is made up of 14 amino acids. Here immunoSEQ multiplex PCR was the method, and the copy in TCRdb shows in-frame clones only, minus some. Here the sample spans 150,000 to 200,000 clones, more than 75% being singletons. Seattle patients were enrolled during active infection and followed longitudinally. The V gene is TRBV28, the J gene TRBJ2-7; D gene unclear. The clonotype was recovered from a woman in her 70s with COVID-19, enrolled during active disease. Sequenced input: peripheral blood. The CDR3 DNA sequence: TGTGCCAGCAGTTTTAGGCAGGTCTCCTACGAGCAGTACTTC. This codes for CASSFRQVSYEQYF.